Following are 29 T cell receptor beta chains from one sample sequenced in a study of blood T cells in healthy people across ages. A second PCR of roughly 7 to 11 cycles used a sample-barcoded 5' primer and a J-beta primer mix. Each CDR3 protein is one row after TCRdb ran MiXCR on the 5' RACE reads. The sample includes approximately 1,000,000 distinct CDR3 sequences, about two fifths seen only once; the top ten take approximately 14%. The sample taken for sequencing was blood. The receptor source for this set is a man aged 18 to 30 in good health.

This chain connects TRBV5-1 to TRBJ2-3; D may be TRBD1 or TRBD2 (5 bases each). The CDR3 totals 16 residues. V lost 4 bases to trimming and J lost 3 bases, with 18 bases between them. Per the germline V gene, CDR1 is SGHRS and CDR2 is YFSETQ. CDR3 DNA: TGCGCCAGCAGCCTACCCGGGGCTTCCCCTACAGATACGCAGTATTTT. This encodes CASSLPGASPTDTQYF.

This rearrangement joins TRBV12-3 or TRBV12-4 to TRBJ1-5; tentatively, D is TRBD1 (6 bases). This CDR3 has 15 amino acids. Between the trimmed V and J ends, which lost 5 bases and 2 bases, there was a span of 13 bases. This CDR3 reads CASSPDRRGNQPQHF. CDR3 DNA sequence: TGTGCCAGCAGTCCCGACAGGAGGGGCAATCAGCCCCAGCATTTT.

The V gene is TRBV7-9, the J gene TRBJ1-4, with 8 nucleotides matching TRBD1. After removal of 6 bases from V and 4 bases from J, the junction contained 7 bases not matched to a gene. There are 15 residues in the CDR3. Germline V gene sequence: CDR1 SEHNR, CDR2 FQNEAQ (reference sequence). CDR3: CASRVGQGRNEKLFF. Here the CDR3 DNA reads TGTGCCAGCAGAGTAGGACAGGGCCGTAATGAAAAACTGTTTTTT.

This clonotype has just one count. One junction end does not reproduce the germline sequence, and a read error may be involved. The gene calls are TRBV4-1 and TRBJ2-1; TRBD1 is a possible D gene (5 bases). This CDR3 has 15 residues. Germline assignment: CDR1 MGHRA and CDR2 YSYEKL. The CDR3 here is CAGSQGAGKYNEQFF. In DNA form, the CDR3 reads TGCGCCGGCAGCCAAGGCGCAGGGAAGTACAATGAGCAGTTCTTC.

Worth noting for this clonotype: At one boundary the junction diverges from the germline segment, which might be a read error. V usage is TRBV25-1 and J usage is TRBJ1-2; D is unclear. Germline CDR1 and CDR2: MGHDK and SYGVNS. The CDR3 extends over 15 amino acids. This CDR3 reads CVSSESLTRNYGYTF. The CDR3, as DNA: TGTGTCAGCAGTGAATCTCTGACCCGTAACTATGGCTACACCTTC.

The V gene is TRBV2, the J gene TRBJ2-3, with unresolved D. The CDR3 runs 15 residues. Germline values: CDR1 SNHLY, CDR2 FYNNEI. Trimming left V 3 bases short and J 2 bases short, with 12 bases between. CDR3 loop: CASSDSGVVTDTQYF. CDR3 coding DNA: TGTGCCAGCAGTGATTCTGGGGTAGTCACAGATACGCAGTATTTT.

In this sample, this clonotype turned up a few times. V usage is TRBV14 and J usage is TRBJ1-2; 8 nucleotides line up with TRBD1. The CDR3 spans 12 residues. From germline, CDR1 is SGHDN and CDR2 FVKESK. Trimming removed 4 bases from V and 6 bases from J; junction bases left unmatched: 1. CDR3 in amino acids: CASSRTGHGYTF. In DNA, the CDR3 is TGTGCCAGCAGCCGGACAGGGCATGGCTACACCTTC.

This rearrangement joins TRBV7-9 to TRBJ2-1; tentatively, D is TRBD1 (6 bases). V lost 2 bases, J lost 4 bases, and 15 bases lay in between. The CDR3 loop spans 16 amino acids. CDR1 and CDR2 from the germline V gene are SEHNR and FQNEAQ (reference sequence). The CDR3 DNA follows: TGTGCCAGCAGCTTAACACCCGGGACACCATACAATGAGCAGTTCTTC. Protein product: CASSLTPGTPYNEQFF.

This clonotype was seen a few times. CDR3 coding DNA: TGTGCCAGCAGTCCCCCTTGGGGACAGCGAATCTATGGCTACACCTTC. This gives the protein CASSPPWGQRIYGYTF. The chain couples TRBV6-2 or TRBV6-3 to TRBJ1-2; 7 bases map to TRBD1. Germline CDR1 MNHEY, CDR2 SVGEGT. This CDR3 region has 16 residues. V gave up 5 bases and J gave up 4 bases; unmatched junction bases: 13.

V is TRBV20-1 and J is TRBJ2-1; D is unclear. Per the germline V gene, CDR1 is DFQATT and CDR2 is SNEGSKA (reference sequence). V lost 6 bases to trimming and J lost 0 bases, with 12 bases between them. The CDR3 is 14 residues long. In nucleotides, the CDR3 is TGCAGTGCCTCACAACCGAGCTCCTACAATGAGCAGTTCTTC. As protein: CSASQPSSYNEQFF.

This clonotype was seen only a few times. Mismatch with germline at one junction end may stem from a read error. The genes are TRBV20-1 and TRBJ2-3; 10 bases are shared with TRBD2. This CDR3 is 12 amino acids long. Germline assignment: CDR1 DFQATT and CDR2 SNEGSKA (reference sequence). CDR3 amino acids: CSTSGGTDTQYF. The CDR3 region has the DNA TGCAGTACTAGCGGGGGCACAGATACGCAGTATTTT.

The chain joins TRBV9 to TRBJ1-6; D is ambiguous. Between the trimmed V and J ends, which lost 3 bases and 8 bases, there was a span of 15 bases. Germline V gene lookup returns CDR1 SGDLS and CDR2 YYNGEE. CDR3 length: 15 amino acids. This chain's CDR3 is CASSADTKWDSPLHF. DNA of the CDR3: TGTGCCAGCAGCGCAGACACCAAGTGGGATTCACCCCTCCACTTT.

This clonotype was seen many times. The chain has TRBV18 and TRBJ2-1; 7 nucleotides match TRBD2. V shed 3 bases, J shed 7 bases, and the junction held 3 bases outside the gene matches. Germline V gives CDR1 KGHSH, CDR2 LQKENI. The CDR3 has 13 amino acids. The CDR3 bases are TGTGCCAGCTCACCCTTGGGGGGGAATGAGCAGTTCTTC. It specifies CASSPLGGNEQFF.

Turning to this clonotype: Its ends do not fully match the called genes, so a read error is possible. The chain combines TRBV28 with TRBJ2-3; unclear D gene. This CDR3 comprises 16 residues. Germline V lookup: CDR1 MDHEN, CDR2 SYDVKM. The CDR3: CVSSLSIEPGRDTQYF. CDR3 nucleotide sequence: TGTGTCAGCAGTTTAAGTATTGAACCCGGCAGAGATACGCAGTATTTT.

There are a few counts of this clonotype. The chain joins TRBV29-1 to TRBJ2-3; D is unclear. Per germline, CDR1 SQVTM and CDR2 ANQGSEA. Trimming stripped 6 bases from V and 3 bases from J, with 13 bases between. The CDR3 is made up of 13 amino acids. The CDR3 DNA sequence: TGCAGCGTCCGGGCTACGTTGACAGATACGCAGTATTTT. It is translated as CSVRATLTDTQYF.

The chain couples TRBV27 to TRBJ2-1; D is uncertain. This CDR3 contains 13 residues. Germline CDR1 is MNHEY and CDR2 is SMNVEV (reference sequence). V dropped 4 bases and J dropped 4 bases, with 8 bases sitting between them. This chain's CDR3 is CASSSNAYNEQFF. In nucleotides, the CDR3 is TGTGCCAGCAGTTCCAATGCATACAATGAGCAGTTCTTC.

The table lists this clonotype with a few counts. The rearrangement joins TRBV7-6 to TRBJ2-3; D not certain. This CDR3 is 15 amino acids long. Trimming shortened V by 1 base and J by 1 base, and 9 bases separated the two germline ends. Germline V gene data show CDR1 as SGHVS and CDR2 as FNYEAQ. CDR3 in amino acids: CASSLVFRGTDTQYF. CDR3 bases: TGTGCCAGCAGCTTAGTATTCCGGGGCACAGATACGCAGTATTTT.

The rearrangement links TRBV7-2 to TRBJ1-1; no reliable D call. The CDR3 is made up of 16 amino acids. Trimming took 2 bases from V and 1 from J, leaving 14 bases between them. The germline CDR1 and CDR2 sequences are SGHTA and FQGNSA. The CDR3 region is CASSLYDQVTNTEAFF. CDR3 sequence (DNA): TGTGCCAGCAGCTTATATGACCAGGTAACGAACACTGAAGCTTTCTTT.

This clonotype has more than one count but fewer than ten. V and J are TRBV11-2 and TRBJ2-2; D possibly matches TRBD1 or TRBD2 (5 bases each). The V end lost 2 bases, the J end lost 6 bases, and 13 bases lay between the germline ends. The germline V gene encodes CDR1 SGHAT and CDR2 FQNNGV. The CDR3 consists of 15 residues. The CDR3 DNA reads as TGTGCCAGCAGCTTAAAGTTTCAGGGAGCCGGGGAGCTGTTTTTT. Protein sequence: CASSLKFQGAGELFF. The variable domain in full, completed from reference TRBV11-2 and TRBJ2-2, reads EAGVAQSPRYKIIEKRQSVAFWCNPISGHATLYWYQQILGQGPKLLIQFQNNGVVDDSQLPKDRFSAERLKGVDSTLKIQPAKLEDSAVYLCASSLKFQGAGELFFGEGSRLTVL.

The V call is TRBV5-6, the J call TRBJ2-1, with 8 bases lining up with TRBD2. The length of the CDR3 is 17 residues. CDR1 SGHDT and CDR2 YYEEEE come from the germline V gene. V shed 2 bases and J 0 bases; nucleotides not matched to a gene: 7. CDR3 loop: CASSFSERGPSYNEQFF. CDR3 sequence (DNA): TGTGCCAGCAGCTTCTCCGAGCGGGGGCCCTCCTACAATGAGCAGTTCTTC.

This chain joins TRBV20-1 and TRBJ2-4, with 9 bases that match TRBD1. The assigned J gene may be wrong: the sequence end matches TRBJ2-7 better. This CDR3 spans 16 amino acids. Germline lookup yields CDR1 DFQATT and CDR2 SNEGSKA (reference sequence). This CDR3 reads CSASTTRNRGPYEQYF. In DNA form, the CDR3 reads TGCAGTGCTTCAACAACCCGGAACAGGGGGCCATACGAGCAGTACTTC.

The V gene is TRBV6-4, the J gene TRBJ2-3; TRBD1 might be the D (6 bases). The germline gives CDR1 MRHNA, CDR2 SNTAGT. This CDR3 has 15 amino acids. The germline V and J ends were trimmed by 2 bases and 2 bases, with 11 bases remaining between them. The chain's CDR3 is CASSDQGTNTDTQYF. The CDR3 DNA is TGTGCCAGCAGTGACCAGGGGACCAACACAGATACGCAGTATTTT.

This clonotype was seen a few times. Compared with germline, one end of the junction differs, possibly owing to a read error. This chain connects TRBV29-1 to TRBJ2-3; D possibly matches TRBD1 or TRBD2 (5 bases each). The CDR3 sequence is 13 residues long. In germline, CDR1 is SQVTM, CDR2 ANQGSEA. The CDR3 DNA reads TGTAGCGTCCCCCGTAGCAGGGCAGATACGCAGTATTTT. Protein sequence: CSVPRSRADTQYF.

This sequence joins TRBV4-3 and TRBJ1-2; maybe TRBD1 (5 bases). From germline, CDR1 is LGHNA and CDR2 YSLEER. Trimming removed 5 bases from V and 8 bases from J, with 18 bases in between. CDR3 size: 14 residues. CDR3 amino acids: CASSLVTAASGYTF. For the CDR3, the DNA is TGCGCCAGCAGCTTAGTGACAGCCGCGAGCGGCTACACCTTC.

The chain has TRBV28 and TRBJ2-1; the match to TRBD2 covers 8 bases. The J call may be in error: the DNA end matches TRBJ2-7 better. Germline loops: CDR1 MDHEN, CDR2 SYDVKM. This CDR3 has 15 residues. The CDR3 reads CASSLIRGGYNEQYF. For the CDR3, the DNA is TGTGCCAGCAGTTTAATCCGGGGGGGATACAATGAGCAGTACTTC.

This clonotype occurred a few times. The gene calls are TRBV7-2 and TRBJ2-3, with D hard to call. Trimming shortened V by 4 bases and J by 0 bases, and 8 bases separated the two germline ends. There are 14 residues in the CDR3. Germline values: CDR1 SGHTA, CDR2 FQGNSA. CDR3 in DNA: TGTGCCAGCAGCTCGGACCTTAGCACAGATACGCAGTATTTT. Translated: CASSSDLSTDTQYF.

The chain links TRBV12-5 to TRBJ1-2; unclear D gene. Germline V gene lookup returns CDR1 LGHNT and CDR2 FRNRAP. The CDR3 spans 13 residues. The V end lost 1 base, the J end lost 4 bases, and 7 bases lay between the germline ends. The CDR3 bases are TGTGCTAGTGGTTTGGACGGGGTCTATGGCTACACCTTC. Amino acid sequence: CASGLDGVYGYTF.

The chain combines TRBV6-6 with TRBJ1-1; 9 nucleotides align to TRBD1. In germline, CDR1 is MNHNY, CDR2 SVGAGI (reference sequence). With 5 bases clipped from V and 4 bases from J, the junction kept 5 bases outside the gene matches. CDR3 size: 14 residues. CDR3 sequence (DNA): TGTGCCAGCAGTCCTGACAGGGGGGTCACTGAAGCTTTCTTT. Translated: CASSPDRGVTEAFF.

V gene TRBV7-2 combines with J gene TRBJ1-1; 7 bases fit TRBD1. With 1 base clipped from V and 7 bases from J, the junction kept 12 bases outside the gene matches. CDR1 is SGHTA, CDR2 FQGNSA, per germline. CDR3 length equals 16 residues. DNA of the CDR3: TGTGCCAGCAGCTTAGATACCGCGACTCGGGACAGTGAAGCTTTCTTT. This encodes CASSLDTATRDSEAFF.